Below are 13 T cell receptor beta chains sequenced from a single sample in a study of blood T cells in healthy people across ages. A second PCR of about 7 to 12 cycles used a sample-barcoded 5' primer and a J-beta primer mix. TCRdb independently ran MiXCR on the 5' RACE reads; one entry per CDR3 protein. The table shows roughly 2 million distinct CDR3 sequences, with approximately 50% occurring only once. The specimen sequenced was blood. The receptors stem from a woman aged 40 to 50 in good health.

The rearrangement joins TRBV28 to TRBJ2-2; no reliable D call. The germline gives CDR1 MDHEN, CDR2 SYDVKM. The CDR3 sequence is 13 residues long. V lost 5 bases to trimming and J lost 1 base, with 5 bases between them. CDR3 DNA sequence: TGTGCCAGCAGTGGGTGGAACACCGGGGAGCTGTTTTTT. Translating gives CASSGWNTGELFF.

This clonotype was recorded many times. The chain joins TRBV29-1 to TRBJ2-7; 7 nucleotides agree with TRBD1. The CDR3 sequence is 17 residues long. Trimming took 0 bases from V and 2 from J; bases not matched to a gene: 13. The V gene's germline CDR1 is SQVTM and CDR2 ANQGSEA. CDR3 sequence (DNA): TGCAGCGTTGAAGATCGACAGGGCCTCGCCTCACCCTACGAGCAGTACTTC. Encoded protein: CSVEDRQGLASPYEQYF.

This clonotype was counted between two and nine times. This chain uses TRBV2 with TRBJ2-1; D not certain. CDR1 is SNHLY, CDR2 FYNNEI, per germline. The CDR3 covers 10 residues. Trimming took 7 bases from V and 8 from J, leaving 6 bases between them. The CDR3, as DNA: TGTGCCAGCAATTGGGATGAGCAGTTCTTC. It is translated as CASNWDEQFF.

The CDR3 sequence is CASSLKVGVDEQYF. CDR3 DNA: TGCGCCAGCAGCTTGAAGGTTGGGGTCGATGAGCAGTACTTC. This chain uses TRBV5-1 with TRBJ2-5; D uncertain. The CDR3 is 14 amino acids. Looked up from germline, CDR1 is SGHRS and CDR2 is YFSETQ. The ends were cut back, 1 base at V and 11 bases at J, with 18 bases in the middle.

This chain links TRBV15 with TRBJ1-4; D unresolved. V shed 5 bases and J shed 8 bases, with 12 bases lying between them. The CDR3 contains 13 residues. Germline lookup yields CDR1 LNHNV and CDR2 YYDKDF (reference sequence). CDR3: CATSPVFGEKLFF. CDR3 bases: TGTGCCACCAGCCCGGTATTCGGGGAAAAACTGTTTTTT. The full variable domain, rest sourced from reference TRBV15 and TRBJ1-4, is DAMVIQNPRYQVTQFGKPVTLSCSQTLNHNVMYWYQQKSSQAPKLLFHYYDKDFNNEADTPDNFQSRRPNTSFCFLDIRSPGLGDTAMYLCATSPVFGEKLFFGSGTQLSVL.

The chain couples TRBV9 to TRBJ1-2; maybe TRBD1 (5 bases). Germline V gene data show CDR1 as SGDLS and CDR2 as YYNGEE. The V gene lost 0 bases and the J gene lost 4 bases, with 16 bases spanning the gap. The length of the CDR3 is 16 residues. The CDR3 sequence is CASSVAPTSRAYGYTF. CDR3 nucleotide sequence: TGTGCCAGCAGCGTAGCCCCAACTAGCAGGGCCTATGGCTACACCTTC.

The rearrangement uses TRBV7-2 and TRBJ1-5; D not resolved. This CDR3 is built from 14 residues. With 5 bases removed from V and 6 bases from J, the gap between germline ends came to 14 bases. Germline CDR1 SGHTA, CDR2 FQGNSA. CDR3 protein: CASSPRYGSQPQHF. The CDR3 DNA reads TGTGCCAGCAGCCCCCGGTATGGGAGTCAGCCCCAGCATTTT.

This clonotype has only a few counts. The chain has TRBV11-2 and TRBJ2-1; 9 bases align to TRBD1. V lost 2 bases, J lost 2 bases, and 19 bases stayed unmatched. Germline CDR1 and CDR2: SGHAT and FQNNGV. The CDR3 is 21 residues long. DNA of the CDR3: TGTGCCAGCAGCTTATCCCCAAGTAAGACAGGGGGATGGGGCCCCTACAATGAGCAGTTCTTC. This encodes CASSLSPSKTGGWGPYNEQFF.

This chain links TRBV4-3 with TRBJ1-4; D perhaps matches TRBD1 (6 bases). The V end lost 1 base, the J end lost 7 bases, and 13 bases lay between the germline ends. The CDR3 has 15 residues. CDR1 is LGHNA and CDR2 is YSLEER in the germline V gene. CDR3 nucleotides: TGCGCCAGCAGCCAAGCCCAGGGGATTATTGAAAAACTGTTTTTT. Its protein product is CASSQAQGIIEKLFF.

This chain links TRBV7-9 with TRBJ1-5; 8 bases line up with TRBD1. There are 17 residues in the CDR3. Germline V gene lookup returns CDR1 SEHNR and CDR2 FQNEAQ (reference sequence). Unmatched junction bases numbered 12, after V lost 1 base and J lost 7 bases. CDR3 residues: CASSLGTTGGRLQPQHF. The CDR3 coding sequence is TGTGCCAGCAGCTTAGGGACCACAGGGGGGAGATTACAGCCCCAGCATTTT.

This clonotype was found a few times. The chain joins TRBV20-1 to TRBJ2-5; tentatively, D is TRBD1 (5 bases). In germline, CDR1 is DFQATT, CDR2 SNEGSKA (reference sequence). CDR3 length: 15 amino acids. V gave up 1 base and J gave up 0 bases, with 12 bases separating them. This CDR3 is CSARVGHQYQETQYF. In DNA, the CDR3 is TGCAGTGCTAGAGTGGGGCACCAGTACCAAGAGACCCAGTACTTC.

The V and J genes are TRBV12-3 or TRBV12-4 and TRBJ1-2; possibly TRBD1 for D (6 bases). The germline V and J ends were trimmed by 7 bases and 4 bases, with 13 bases remaining between them. The length of the CDR3 is 13 residues. CDR3 coding DNA: TGTGCCAGCACCGTCGACAGGATCTATGGCTACACCTTC. Translating it yields CASTVDRIYGYTF.

CDR3 nucleotide sequence: TGTGCCAGCAGAAGGGACAGGAACATTCAGTACTTC. Protein sequence: CASRRDRNIQYF. This sequence joins TRBV9 and TRBJ2-4; 8 nucleotides align to TRBD1. In germline, CDR1 is SGDLS, CDR2 YYNGEE. Trimming removed 5 bases from V and 7 bases from J; junction bases left unmatched: 2. The CDR3 loop spans 12 amino acids.